Listed here are 19 T cell receptor beta chains from one sample, sequenced in a study of breast tumors, draining lymph nodes, adjacent tissues (dated by TCRdb to about 2016). The axillary draining lymph nodes of breast cancer patients were the source of the lymph node samples. The library was obtained by multiplex PCR. TCRdb lists the instrument as Illumina HiSeq 2000. TCRdb reran the public reads through fastp at Q25 and MiXCR, keeping productive beta chains. Here each entry gathers all rows of one CDR3 protein and keeps the most common genes and DNA. A total of under 300,000 distinct CDR3 sequences appear in this sample, about 34% of them only once. Over 3.5% of the sample is held by the ten biggest clonotypes. The sequencing sample was made of axillary lymph node tissue. All receptors derive from a female donor with breast cancer. Some clones in this sample may be carry-over from other donors' samples.

This sequence joins TRBV7-9 and TRBJ1-1; no definite D call. CDR3 length: 13 residues. Trimming left V 5 bases short and J 7 bases short, with 14 bases between. CDR1 SEHNR and CDR2 FQNEAQ come from the germline V gene (reference sequence). CDR3 protein: CASSPQLEGEAFF. For the CDR3, the DNA is TGTGCCAGCAGCCCCCAACTGGAGGGTGAAGCTTTCTTT.

This clonotype was counted many times. The J gene is TRBJ1-2, the V gene TRBV11-2; tentatively, D is TRBD1 (6 bases). The CDR3 consists of 13 residues. The germline gives CDR1 SGHAT, CDR2 FQNNGV. Trimming pared 6 bases from V and 2 bases from J, leaving 10 bases between. Here the CDR3 reads CASSPQGNYGYTF. The CDR3 bases are TGTGCCAGCAGTCCTCAGGGGAACTATGGCTACACCTTC.

This clonotype was recorded at least ten times. The V gene is TRBV5-1, the J gene TRBJ1-5; tentative D call: TRBD1 (5 bases). The CDR3 extends over 15 amino acids. The germline gives CDR1 SGHRS, CDR2 YFSETQ. V was clipped by 4 bases and J by 6 bases, with 17 bases between them. The CDR3 here is CASSPAGDVSQPQHF. The CDR3 bases are TGCGCCAGCAGCCCGGCGGGGGATGTCAGTCAGCCCCAGCATTTT.

This chain joins TRBV30 and TRBJ1-3, with a possible D match to TRBD1 (6 bases). V shed 2 bases and J shed 2 bases, with 13 bases lying between them. Looked up from germline, CDR1 is GTSNPN and CDR2 is SVGIG (reference sequence). CDR3 length: 15 amino acids. The CDR3 reads CAWSLPRGTGNTIYF. CDR3 nucleotides: TGTGCCTGGAGTCTCCCGAGGGGGACTGGAAACACCATATATTTT.

This clonotype was detected only once. The chain recombines TRBV7-9 with TRBJ1-4, with 10 nucleotides matching TRBD1. CDR3 length equals 15 residues. Germline V gene sequence: CDR1 SEHNR, CDR2 FQNEAQ (reference sequence). The J segment lost 8 bases and the V segment lost 4 bases, leaving 7 bases of the junction unmatched. CDR3 in amino acids: CASSWGQGKGEKLFF. The CDR3 region has the DNA TGTGCCAGCAGCTGGGGACAGGGGAAGGGCGAAAAACTGTTTTTT. The full variable domain, with the rest looked up from reference TRBV7-9 and TRBJ1-4, is DTGVSQNPRHKITKRGQNVTFRCDPISEHNRLYWYRQTLGQGPEFLTYFQNEAQLEKSRLLSDRFSAERPKGSFSTLEIQRTEQGDSAMYLCASSWGQGKGEKLFFGSGTQLSVL.

The table lists this clonotype with many counts. The CDR3 nucleotides are TGCAGTGCTAGGACCCGGGATCCCCTCAGCGGGACCCAGTACTTC. Encoded protein: CSARTRDPLSGTQYF. The genes are TRBV20-1 and TRBJ2-5; D may be TRBD2 (5 bases). V was pared by 3 bases and J by 7 bases, with 21 bases between. CDR1 and CDR2 from the germline V gene are DFQATT and SNEGSKA (reference sequence). The CDR3 spans 15 residues.

The sample holds many counts of this clonotype. V gene TRBV24-1 combines with J gene TRBJ2-3, with TRBD1 matching 8 bases. The CDR3 is 15 residues long. The V gene's germline CDR1 is KGHDR and CDR2 SFDVKD. With 4 bases clipped from V and 3 bases from J, the junction kept 5 bases outside the gene matches. The CDR3 here is CATSDRTGSTDTQYF. As DNA, the CDR3 is TGTGCCACCAGTGACCGGACAGGGTCGACAGATACGCAGTATTTT.

The chain is built from TRBV2 and TRBJ1-6; no firm D call. The CDR3 spans 15 residues. V lost 5 bases and J 2 bases, leaving 10 bases between the germline ends. The V gene's germline CDR1 is SNHLY and CDR2 FYNNEI. For the CDR3, the DNA is TGTGCCAGCAGTTTGGGCAGCCCCTATAATTCACCCCTCCACTTT. It yields the protein CASSLGSPYNSPLHF. Looking up the rest from reference TRBV2 and TRBJ1-6 gives the full variable domain: EPEVTQTPSHQVTQMGQEVILRCVPISNHLYFYWYRQILGQKVEFLVSFYNNEISEKSEIFDDQFSVERPDGSNFTLKIRSTKLEDSAMYFCASSLGSPYNSPLHFGNGTRLTVT.

This clonotype was detected ten times or more. The chain carries TRBV5-1 and TRBJ2-2; D unresolved. The CDR3 length is 14 residues. The V end was cut by 3 bases, the J end by 7 bases, with 13 bases between. Germline lookup yields CDR1 SGHRS and CDR2 YFSETQ. The CDR3 spells CASSSTEVGGELFF. DNA for the CDR3: TGCGCCAGCAGCTCCACCGAAGTCGGCGGGGAGCTGTTTTTT.

This clonotype was recorded at least ten times. The V call is TRBV19, the J call TRBJ1-5, with D unresolved. The CDR3 extends over 14 amino acids. Germline lookup yields CDR1 LNHDA and CDR2 SQIVND (reference sequence). V was shortened by 5 bases and J by 5 bases, with 13 bases between the two germline ends. This CDR3 reads CASSPRGRDQPQHF. The CDR3 nucleotides are TGTGCCAGTAGTCCAAGAGGGAGAGATCAGCCCCAGCATTTT.

This clonotype was seen many times. The V gene is TRBV19, the J gene TRBJ1-2; perhaps TRBD1 as D (5 bases). Germline V gene lookup returns CDR1 LNHDA and CDR2 SQIVND (reference sequence). This CDR3 is 17 amino acids long. Between the trimmed V and J ends, which lost 9 bases and 7 bases, there was a span of 30 bases. Written as DNA, the CDR3 is TGTGCCAGCTTCCCCATTGGTCGGGATTTCGACGGGGCTGGCTACACCTTC. Its protein product is CASFPIGRDFDGAGYTF.

At least ten counts were recorded for this clonotype. The chain combines TRBV7-2 with TRBJ1-2; 8 bases line up with TRBD1. Trimming took 5 bases from V and 4 from J; bases not matched to a gene: 6. This CDR3 is built from 14 residues. CDR1 and CDR2 (germline): SGHTA, FQGNSA. CDR3 bases: TGTGCCAGCAGCGCACAGGGGGGGGTCTATGGCTACACCTTC. Protein: CASSAQGGVYGYTF.

On this clonotype: Relative to the germline gene, one junction end is altered; a read error may explain this. The J gene is TRBJ1-2, the V gene TRBV10-3; 7 bases are shared with TRBD1. The CDR3 is 16 amino acids. Germline V gene data show CDR1 as ENHRY and CDR2 as SYGVKD. As DNA, the CDR3 is TGTGCCAGCAGTTTATCACCCAGGGGGGTTTACTATGGCTACACCTTC. Translating gives CASSLSPRGVYYGYTF.

This rearrangement joins TRBV12-3 or TRBV12-4 to TRBJ2-2; D perhaps matches TRBD1 (6 bases). Trimming removed 6 bases from V and 5 bases from J, with 10 bases in between. This CDR3 region has 13 residues. CDR3: CASRFRGTGELFF. Here the CDR3 DNA reads TGTGCCAGCAGGTTCAGGGGTACCGGGGAGCTGTTTTTT.

Many counts were recorded for this clonotype. The chain links TRBV7-8 to TRBJ2-1; tentative D call: TRBD1 (8 bases). Trimming pared 5 bases from V and 7 bases from J, leaving 18 bases between. The CDR3 length is 15 residues. The germline V gene has CDR1 SGHVS and CDR2 FQNEAQ. In DNA, the CDR3 is TGTGCCAGCAGCACCGGACAGGGAGGGTGGAATGAGCAGTTCTTC. It specifies CASSTGQGGWNEQFF. Full variable domain (missing parts from reference TRBV7-8 and TRBJ2-1): GAGVSQSPRYKVAKRGQDVALRCDPISGHVSLFWYQQALGQGPEFLTYFQNEAQLDKSGLPSDRFFAERPEGSVSTLKIQRTQQEDSAVYLCASSTGQGGWNEQFFGPGTRLTVL.

This clonotype was observed at least ten times. The gene calls are TRBV19 and TRBJ1-2; 7 bases fit TRBD1. CDR1 and CDR2 (germline): LNHDA, SQIVND (reference sequence). The trim removed 6 bases at V and 4 bases at J, leaving 11 bases unmatched. The CDR3 length is 15 residues. In DNA, the CDR3 is TGTGCCAGTAGGCAACAGGGGTCAGGGGGCTATGGCTACACCTTC. Encoded protein: CASRQQGSGGYGYTF.

This clonotype showed up many times. The chain has TRBV5-1 and TRBJ1-2; 11 positions match TRBD1. Per germline, CDR1 SGHRS and CDR2 YFSETQ. This CDR3 comprises 15 residues. V gave up 4 bases and J gave up 8 bases; unmatched junction bases: 10. CDR3 sequence reads: CASSLIPGQGGGYTF. Written as DNA, the CDR3 is TGCGCCAGCAGCCTTATTCCGGGACAGGGGGGAGGCTACACCTTC.

The sample holds many counts of this clonotype. CDR3 nucleotide sequence: TGTGCCAGCAGCTCACTTATAAAGGGGGCAGAAGAGACCCAGTACTTC. It translates to CASSSLIKGAEETQYF. The J gene is TRBJ2-5, the V gene TRBV7-9, with 7 positions matching TRBD1. The CDR3 runs to 16 residues. Trimming at V came to 4 bases and at J to 3 bases, leaving 11 bases not matched to a gene. Looked up from germline, CDR1 is SEHNR and CDR2 is FQNEAQ (reference sequence).

The V call is TRBV29-1, the J call TRBJ1-1, with 8 bases matching TRBD1. After removal of 6 bases from V and 1 base from J, the junction contained 7 bases not matched to a gene. Germline values: CDR1 SQVTM, CDR2 ANQGSEA. The CDR3 contains 14 residues. The CDR3 DNA reads as TGCAGCGTCGCGACAGGGGCGTGGAACACTGAAGCTTTCTTT. Amino acids: CSVATGAWNTEAFF.